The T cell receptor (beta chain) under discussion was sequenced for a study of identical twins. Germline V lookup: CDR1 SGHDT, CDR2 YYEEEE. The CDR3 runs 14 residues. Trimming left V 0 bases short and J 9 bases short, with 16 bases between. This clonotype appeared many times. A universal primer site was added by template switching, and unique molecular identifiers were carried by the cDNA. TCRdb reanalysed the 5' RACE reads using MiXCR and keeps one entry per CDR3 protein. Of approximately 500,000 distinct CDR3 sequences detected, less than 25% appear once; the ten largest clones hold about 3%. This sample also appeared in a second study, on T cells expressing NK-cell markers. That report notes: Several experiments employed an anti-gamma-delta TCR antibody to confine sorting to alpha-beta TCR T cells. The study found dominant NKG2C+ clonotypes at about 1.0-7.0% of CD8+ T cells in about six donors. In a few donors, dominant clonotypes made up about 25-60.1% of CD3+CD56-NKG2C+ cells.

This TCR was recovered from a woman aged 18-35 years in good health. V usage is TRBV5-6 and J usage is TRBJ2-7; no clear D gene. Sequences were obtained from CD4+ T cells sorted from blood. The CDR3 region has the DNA TGTGCCAGCAGCTTGGCCCGTGGCTTACGCGGGCAGTACTTC. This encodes CASSLARGLRGQYF.